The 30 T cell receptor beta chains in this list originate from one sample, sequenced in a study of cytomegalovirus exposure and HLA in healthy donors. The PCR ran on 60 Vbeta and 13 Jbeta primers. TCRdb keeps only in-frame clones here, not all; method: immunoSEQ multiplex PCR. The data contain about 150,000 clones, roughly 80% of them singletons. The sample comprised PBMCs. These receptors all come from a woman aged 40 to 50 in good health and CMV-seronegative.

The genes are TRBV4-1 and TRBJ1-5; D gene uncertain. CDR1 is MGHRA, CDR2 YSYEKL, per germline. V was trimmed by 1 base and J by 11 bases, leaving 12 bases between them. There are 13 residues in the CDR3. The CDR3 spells CASSQGLLEAQHF. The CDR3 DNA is TGCGCCAGCAGCCAAGGACTCCTCGAGGCCCAGCATTTT.

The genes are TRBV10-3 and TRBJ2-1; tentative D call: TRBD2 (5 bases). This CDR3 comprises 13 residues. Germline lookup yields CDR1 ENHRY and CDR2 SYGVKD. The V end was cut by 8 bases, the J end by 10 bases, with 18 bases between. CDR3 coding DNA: TGTGCCATCTCCGCGGGTCTAACCACCGAGCAGTTCTTC. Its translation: CAISAGLTTEQFF.

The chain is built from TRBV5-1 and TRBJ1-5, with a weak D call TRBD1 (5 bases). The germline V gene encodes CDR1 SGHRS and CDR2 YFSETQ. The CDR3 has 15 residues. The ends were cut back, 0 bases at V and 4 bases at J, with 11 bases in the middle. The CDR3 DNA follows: TGCGCCAGCAGCTTGGGGGGGGATCGGAATCAGCCCCAGCATTTT. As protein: CASSLGGDRNQPQHF.

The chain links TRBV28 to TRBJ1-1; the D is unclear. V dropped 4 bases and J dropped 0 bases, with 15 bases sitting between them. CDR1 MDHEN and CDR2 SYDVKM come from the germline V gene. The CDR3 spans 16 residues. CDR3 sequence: CASSSPPHEVNTEAFF. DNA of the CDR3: TGTGCCAGCAGTTCGCCACCCCATGAGGTGAACACTGAAGCTTTCTTT.

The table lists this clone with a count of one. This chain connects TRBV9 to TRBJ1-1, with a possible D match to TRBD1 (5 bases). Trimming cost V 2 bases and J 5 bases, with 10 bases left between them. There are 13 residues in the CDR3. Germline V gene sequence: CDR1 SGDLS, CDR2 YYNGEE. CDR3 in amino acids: CASSVERGTEAFF. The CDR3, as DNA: TGTGCCAGCAGCGTCGAAAGGGGAACTGAAGCTTTCTTT.

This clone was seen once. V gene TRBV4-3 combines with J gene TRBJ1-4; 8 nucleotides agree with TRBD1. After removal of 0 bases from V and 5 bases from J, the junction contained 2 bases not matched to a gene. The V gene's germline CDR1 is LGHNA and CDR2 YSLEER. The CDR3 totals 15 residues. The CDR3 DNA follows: TGCGCCAGCAGCCAAGAGACAGGGGCAAATGAAAAACTGTTTTTT. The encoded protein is CASSQETGANEKLFF.

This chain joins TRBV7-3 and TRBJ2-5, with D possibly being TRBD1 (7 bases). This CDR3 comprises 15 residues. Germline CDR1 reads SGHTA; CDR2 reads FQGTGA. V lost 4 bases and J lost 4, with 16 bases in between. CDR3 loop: CASSSTGQEGETQYF. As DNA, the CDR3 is TGTGCCAGCAGCTCCACCGGACAGGAGGGAGAGACCCAGTACTTC. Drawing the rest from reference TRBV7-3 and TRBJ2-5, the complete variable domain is GAGVSQTPSNKVTEKGKYVELRCDPISGHTALYWYRQSLGQGPEFLIYFQGTGAADDSGLPNDRFFAVRPEGSVSTLKIQRTERGDSAVYLCASSSTGQEGETQYFGPGTRLLVL.

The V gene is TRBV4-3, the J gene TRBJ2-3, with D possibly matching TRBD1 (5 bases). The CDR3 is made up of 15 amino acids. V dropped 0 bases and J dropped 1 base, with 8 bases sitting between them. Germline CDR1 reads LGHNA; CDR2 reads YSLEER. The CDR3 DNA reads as TGCGCCAGCAGCCAAGAGACAGCTCGCACAGATACGCAGTATTTT. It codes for CASSQETARTDTQYF.

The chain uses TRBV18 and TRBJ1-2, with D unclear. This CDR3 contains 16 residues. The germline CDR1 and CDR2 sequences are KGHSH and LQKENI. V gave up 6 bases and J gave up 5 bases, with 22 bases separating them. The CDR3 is CASSPSGDPGRYGYTF. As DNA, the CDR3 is TGTGCCAGCTCTCCTTCGGGAGACCCCGGGAGGTATGGCTACACCTTC. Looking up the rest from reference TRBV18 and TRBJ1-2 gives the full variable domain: NAGVMQNPRHLVRRRGQEARLRCSPMKGHSHVYWYRQLPEEGLKFMVYLQKENIIDESGMPKERFSAEFPKEGPSILRIQQVVRGDSAAYFCASSPSGDPGRYGYTFGSGTRLTVV.

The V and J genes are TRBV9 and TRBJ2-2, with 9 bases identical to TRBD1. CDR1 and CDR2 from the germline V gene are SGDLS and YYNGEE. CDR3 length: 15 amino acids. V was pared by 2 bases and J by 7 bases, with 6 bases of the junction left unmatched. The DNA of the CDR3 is TGTGCCAGCAGCGTGACGGACAGGGGTGGCGGGGAGCTGTTTTTT. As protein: CASSVTDRGGGELFF.

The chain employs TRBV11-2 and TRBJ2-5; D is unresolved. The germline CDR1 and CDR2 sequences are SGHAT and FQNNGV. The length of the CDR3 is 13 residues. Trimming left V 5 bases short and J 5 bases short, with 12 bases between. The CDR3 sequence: CASSPDTVETQYF. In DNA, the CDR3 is TGTGCCAGCAGCCCCGACACGGTGGAGACCCAGTACTTC.

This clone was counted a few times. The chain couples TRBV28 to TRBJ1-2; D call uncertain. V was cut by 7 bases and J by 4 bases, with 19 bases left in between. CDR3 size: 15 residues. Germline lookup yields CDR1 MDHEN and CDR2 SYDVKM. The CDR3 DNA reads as TGTGCCAGCATCGAAAGGAGGTCCTTCATCTATGGCTACACCTTC. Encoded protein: CASIERRSFIYGYTF.

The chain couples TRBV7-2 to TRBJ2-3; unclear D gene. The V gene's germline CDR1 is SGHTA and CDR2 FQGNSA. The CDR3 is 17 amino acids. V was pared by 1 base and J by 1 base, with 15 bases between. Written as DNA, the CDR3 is TGTGCCAGCAGCTTAGTAGATGAGACCCAGGGCACAGATACGCAGTATTTT. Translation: CASSLVDETQGTDTQYF.

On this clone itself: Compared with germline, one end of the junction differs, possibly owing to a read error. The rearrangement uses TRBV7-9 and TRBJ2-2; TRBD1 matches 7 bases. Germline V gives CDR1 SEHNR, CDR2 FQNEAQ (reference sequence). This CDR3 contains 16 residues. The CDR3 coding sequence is TGTTCCAGCAGCTCCCCACAGGGGACGAACACCGGGGAGCTGTTTTTT. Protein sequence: CSSSSPQGTNTGELFF.

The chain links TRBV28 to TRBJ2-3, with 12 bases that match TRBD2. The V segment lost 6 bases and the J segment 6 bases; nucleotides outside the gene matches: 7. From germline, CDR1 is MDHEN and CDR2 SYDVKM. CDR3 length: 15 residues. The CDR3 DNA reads TGTGCCAGCAGCCCGGGACTAGCGGGCGGCGATACGCAGTATTTT. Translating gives CASSPGLAGGDTQYF.

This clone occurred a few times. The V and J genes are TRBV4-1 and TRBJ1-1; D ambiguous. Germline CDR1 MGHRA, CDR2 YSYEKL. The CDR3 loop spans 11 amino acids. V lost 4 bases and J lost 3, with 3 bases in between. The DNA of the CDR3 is TGCGCCAGCAGCCGAGACACTGAAGCTTTCTTT. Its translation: CASSRDTEAFF.

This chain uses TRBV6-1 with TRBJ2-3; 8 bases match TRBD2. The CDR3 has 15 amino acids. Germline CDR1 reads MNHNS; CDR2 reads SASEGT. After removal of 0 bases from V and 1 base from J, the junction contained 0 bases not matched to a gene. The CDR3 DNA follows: TGTGCCAGCAGTGAAGCGCGGGGGGGCACAGATACGCAGTATTTT. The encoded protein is CASSEARGGTDTQYF.

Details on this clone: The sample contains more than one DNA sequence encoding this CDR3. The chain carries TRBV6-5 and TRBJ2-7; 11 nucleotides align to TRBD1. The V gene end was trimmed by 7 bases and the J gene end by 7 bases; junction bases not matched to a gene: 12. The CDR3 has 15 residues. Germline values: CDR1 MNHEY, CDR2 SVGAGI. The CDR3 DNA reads TGTGCCAGCAAGTTACCCGGACAGGGGGCGGGGGAGCAGTACTTC. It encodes CASKLPGQGAGEQYF.

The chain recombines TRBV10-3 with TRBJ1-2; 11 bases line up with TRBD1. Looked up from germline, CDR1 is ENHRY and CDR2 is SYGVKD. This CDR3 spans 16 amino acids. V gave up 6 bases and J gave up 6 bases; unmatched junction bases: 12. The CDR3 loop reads CAISASGTGGWDGYTF. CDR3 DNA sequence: TGTGCCATCAGCGCCTCCGGGACAGGGGGATGGGATGGCTACACCTTC.

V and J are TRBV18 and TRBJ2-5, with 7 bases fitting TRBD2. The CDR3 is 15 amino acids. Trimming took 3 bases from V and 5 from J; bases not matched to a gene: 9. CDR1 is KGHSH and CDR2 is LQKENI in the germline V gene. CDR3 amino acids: CASSPPGGVWETQYF. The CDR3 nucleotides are TGTGCCAGCTCACCCCCTGGGGGGGTTTGGGAGACCCAGTACTTC. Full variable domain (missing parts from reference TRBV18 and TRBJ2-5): NAGVMQNPRHLVRRRGQEARLRCSPMKGHSHVYWYRQLPEEGLKFMVYLQKENIIDESGMPKERFSAEFPKEGPSILRIQQVVRGDSAAYFCASSPPGGVWETQYFGPGTRLLVL.

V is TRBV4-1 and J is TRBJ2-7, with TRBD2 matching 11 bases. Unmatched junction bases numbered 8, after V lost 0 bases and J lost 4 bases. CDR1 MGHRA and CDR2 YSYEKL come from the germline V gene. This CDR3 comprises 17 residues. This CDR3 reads CASSQEPLAGGRYEQYF. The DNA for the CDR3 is TGCGCCAGCAGCCAAGAACCGCTAGCGGGGGGTAGATACGAGCAGTACTTC.

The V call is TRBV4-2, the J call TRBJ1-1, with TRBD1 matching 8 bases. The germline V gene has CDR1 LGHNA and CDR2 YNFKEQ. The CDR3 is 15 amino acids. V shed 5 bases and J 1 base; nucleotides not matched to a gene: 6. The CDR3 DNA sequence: TGTGCCAGCAGCGCCTCGGACAGGGCGAACACTGAAGCTTTCTTT. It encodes CASSASDRANTEAFF.

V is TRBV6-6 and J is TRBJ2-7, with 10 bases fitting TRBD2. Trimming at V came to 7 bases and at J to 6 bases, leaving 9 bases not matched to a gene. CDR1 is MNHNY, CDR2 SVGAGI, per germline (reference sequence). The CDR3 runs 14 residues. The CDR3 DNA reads TGTGCCAGCATTCCTAGCGGGGGCCCCTTCGAGCAGTACTTC. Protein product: CASIPSGGPFEQYF.

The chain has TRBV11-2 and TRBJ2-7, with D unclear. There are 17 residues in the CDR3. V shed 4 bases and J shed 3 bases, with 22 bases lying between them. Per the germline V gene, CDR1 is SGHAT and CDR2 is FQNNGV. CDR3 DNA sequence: TGTGCCAGCAGCTCCCGGAAGAGTAGCCCAGCTTACTACGAGCAGTACTTC. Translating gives CASSSRKSSPAYYEQYF.

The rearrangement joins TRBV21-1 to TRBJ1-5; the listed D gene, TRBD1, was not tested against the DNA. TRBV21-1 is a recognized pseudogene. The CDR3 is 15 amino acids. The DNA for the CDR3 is TGTGCCAGCAGCAAACAGGGTCGGCTCGGGCAGCCCCAGCATTTT. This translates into CASSKQGRLGQPQHF.

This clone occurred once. As DNA, the CDR3 is TGCGCCAGCAGCCAAACTAACCGACCCGCCGGGGAGCTGTTTTTT. Protein product: CASSQTNRPAGELFF. The chain is built from TRBV4-1 and TRBJ2-2, with no clear D. Germline loops: CDR1 MGHRA, CDR2 YSYEKL. Trimming stripped 2 bases from V and 6 bases from J, with 13 bases between. The CDR3 is 15 amino acids.

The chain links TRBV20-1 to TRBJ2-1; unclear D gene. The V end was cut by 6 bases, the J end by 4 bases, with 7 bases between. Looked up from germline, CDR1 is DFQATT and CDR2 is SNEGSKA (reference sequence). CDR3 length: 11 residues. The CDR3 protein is CSARQYNEQFF. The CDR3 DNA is TGCAGTGCACGACAATACAATGAGCAGTTCTTC.

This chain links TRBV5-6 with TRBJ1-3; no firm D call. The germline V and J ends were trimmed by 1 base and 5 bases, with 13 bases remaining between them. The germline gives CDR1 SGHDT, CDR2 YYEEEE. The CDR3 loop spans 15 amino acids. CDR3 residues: CASSLYFAVRNTIYF. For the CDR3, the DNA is TGTGCCAGCAGCTTGTATTTTGCAGTCAGAAACACCATATATTTT.

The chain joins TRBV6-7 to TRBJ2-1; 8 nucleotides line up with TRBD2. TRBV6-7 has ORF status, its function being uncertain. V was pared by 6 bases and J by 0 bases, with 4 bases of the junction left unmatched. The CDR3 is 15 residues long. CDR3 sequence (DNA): TGTGCCAGCAGCCGCGGGGGGCACTCCTACAATGAGCAGTTCTTC. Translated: CASSRGGHSYNEQFF.

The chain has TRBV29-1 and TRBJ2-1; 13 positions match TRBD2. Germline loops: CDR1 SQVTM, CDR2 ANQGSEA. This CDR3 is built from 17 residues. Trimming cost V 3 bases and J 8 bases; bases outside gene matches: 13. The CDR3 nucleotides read TGCAGCGTTGATTCTGTGGTAAAGGGACTAGCGGGATATGAGCAGTTCTTC. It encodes CSVDSVVKGLAGYEQFF.